The sequence of this T cell receptor beta chain was determined in a study of blood T cell repertoires in COVID-19. In its sample, this clone was seen once. Under the authors' procedure: The assay estimated nucleated cells by amplifying reference gene primers. The method was immunoSEQ multiplex PCR; TCRdb's version includes in-frame clones alone and lacks a portion of them. Clone size and V and J calls were adopted from that table, with D and trimming inferred from the DNA. There are under 300,000 clones in the sample; more than 75% occur only once, and 2% to 2.5% lies in the top ten. The trim removed 0 bases at V and 0 bases at J, leaving 2 bases unmatched. CDR1 is ENHRY, CDR2 SYGVKD, per germline. The CDR3 is 16 residues long.

The sequenced sample was PBMCs or T cells enriched from blood (not recorded which). The gene calls are TRBV10-3 and TRBJ1-3, with 7 bases identical to TRBD1. The receptor's source is a woman in her sixties in a cohort exposed to, infected with or recovered from COVID-19 (not recorded which). The CDR3 nucleotides read TGTGCCATCAGTGAGTCGGACAGGCCCTCTGGAAACACCATATATTTT. Its protein product is CAISESDRPSGNTIYF.